This T cell receptor beta chain was identified in a study of blood T cell repertoires in COVID-19. The overall study: The origin of the acute and convalescent COVID-19 samples was the United States, Italy and Spain. T cells, B-cell-depleted T cells, or PBMCs provided the cDNA or gDNA that served as material.

CDR3 length: 16 amino acids. Germline V gene data show CDR1 as DFQATT and CDR2 as SNEGSKA (reference sequence). J was trimmed by 0 bases and V by 4 bases; bases with no gene match: 12. The assay was immunoSEQ multiplex PCR, and TCRdb's table has in-frame clones only and misses some. Altogether about 170,000 clones are present, around 83% being singletons, with the ten largest covering roughly 4%. V usage is TRBV20-1 and J usage is TRBJ2-7, with TRBD1 identical over 7 bases. The TCR comes from a woman in her forties or fifties in a cohort exposed to, infected with or recovered from COVID-19 (not recorded which). Specimen: PBMCs or T cells enriched from blood (not recorded which). CDR3 in DNA: TGCAGTGCTATTGAGTTTGGGACAGCCACCTCCTACGAGCAGTACTTC. It is translated as CSAIEFGTATSYEQYF.